This T cell receptor (beta chain) comes out of a study of neurological immune-mediated disorders. With 10-nucleotide random UMIs, 5'RACE was used to make the cDNA. TCRdb redid the calling of the 5' RACE reads with MiXCR, one entry per CDR3 protein. The sample includes some 34,000 distinct CDR3 sequences, about 1.4% of them seen just once. This clonotype was found many times. Its antigen remains unknown. Findings and caveats of the study: Patients with HTLV-1-associated myelopathy had the highest level of TCR clonal expansion, whereas patients with multiple sclerosis had the lowest level, falling beneath the level found in healthy controls.

This CDR3 is built from 14 residues. The germline CDR1 and CDR2 sequences are SGHTA and FQGNSA. V was clipped by 7 bases and J by 0 bases, with 12 bases between them. This clonotype was sampled from a woman aged 30 to 39 with multiple sclerosis. Input material: PBMCs. The chain uses TRBV7-2 and TRBJ1-1; TRBD1 is a possible D gene (6 bases). CDR3 sequence (DNA): TGTGCCAGCACGATACAGGGCTTGAACACTGAAGCTTTCTTT. This sequence encodes CASTIQGLNTEAFF.